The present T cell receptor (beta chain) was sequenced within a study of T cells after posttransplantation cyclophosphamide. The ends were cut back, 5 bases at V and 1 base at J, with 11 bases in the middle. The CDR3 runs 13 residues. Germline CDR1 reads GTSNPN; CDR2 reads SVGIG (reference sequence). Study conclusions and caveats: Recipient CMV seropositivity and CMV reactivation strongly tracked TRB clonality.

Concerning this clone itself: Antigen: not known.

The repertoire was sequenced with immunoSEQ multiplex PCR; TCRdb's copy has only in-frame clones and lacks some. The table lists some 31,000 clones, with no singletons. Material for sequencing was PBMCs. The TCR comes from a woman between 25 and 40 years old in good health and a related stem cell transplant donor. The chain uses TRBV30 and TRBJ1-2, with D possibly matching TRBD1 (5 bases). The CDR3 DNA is TGTGCCTGGGCCCCAGGGTATAACTATGGCTACACCTTC. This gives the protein CAWAPGYNYGYTF. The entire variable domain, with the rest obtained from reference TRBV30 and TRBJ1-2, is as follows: SQTIHQWPATLVQPVGSPLSLECTVEGTSNPNLYWYRQAAGRGLQLLFYSVGIGQISSEVPQNLSASRPQDRQFILSSKKLLLSDSGFYLCAWAPGYNYGYTFGSGTRLTVV.